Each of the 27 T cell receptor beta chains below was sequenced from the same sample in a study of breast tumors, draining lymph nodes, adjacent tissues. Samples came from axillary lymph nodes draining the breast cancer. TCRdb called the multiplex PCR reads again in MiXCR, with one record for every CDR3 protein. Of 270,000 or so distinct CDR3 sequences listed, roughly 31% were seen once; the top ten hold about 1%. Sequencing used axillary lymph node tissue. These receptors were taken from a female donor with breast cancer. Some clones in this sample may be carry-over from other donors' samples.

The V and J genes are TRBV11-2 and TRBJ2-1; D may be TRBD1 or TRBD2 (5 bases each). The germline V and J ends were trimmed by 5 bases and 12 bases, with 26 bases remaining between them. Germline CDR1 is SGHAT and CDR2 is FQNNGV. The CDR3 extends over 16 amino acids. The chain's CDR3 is CASSQPGRGYTDTQFF. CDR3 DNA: TGTGCCAGCAGCCAGCCAGGGAGAGGGTATACAGATACGCAGTTCTTC.

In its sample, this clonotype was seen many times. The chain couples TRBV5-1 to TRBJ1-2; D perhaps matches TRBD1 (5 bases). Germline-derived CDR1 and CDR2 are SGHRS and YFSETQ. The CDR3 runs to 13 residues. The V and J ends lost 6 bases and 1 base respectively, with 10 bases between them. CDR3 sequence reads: CASTLGGNYGYTF. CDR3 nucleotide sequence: TGCGCCAGCACCCTTGGGGGTAACTATGGCTACACCTTC.

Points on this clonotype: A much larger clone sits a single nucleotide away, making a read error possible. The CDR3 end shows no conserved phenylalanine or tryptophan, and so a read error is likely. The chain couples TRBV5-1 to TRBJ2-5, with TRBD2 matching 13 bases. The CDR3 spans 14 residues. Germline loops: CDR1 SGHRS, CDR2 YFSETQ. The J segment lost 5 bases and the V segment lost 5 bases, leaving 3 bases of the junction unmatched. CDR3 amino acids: CASRGLAGVETQYL. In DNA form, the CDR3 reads TGCGCCAGCAGAGGACTAGCGGGAGTGGAGACCCAGTACCTC.

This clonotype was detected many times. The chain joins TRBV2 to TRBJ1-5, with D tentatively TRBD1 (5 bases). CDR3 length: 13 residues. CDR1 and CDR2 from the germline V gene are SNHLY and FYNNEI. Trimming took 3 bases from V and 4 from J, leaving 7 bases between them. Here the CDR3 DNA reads TGTGCCAGCAGTGAGGACATTAATCAGCCCCAGCATTTT. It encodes CASSEDINQPQHF. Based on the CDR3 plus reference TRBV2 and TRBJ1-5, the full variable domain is EPEVTQTPSHQVTQMGQEVILRCVPISNHLYFYWYRQILGQKVEFLVSFYNNEISEKSEIFDDQFSVERPDGSNFTLKIRSTKLEDSAMYFCASSEDINQPQHFGDGTRLSIL.

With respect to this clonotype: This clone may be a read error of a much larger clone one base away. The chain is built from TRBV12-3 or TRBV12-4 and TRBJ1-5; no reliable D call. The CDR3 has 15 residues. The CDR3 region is CASSSGLYSDQPQHF. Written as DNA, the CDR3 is TGTGCCAGCAGTTCCGGGTTGTATAGCGATCAGCCCCAGCATTTT.

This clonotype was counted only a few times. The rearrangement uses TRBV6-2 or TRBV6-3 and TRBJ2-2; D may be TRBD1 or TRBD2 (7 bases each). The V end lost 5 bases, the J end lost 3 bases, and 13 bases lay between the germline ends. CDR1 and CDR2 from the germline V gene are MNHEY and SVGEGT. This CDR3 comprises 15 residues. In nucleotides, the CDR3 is TGTGCCAGCAGTCAGACAGGGAGGGACACCGGGGAGCTGTTTTTT. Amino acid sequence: CASSQTGRDTGELFF.

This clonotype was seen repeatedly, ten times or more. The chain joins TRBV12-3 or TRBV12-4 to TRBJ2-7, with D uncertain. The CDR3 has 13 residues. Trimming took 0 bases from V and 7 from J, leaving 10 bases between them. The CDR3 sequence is CASSLALVREQYF. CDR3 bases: TGTGCCAGCAGTTTAGCGCTAGTGAGGGAGCAGTACTTC.

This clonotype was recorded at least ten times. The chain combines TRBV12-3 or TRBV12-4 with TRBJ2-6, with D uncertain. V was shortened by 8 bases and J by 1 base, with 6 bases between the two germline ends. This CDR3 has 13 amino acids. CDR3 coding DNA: TGTGCCAGCCAAACGTCTGGGGCCAACGTCCTGACTTTC. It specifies CASQTSGANVLTF.

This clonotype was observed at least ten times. As DNA, the CDR3 is TGTGCCAGCAGGAGGGACAACCATAATTCACCCCTCCACTTT. It encodes CASRRDNHNSPLHF. This sequence joins TRBV9 and TRBJ1-6; possibly TRBD1 for D (6 bases). CDR1 and CDR2 (germline): SGDLS, YYNGEE. The CDR3 has 14 residues. With 5 bases removed from V and 5 bases from J, the gap between germline ends came to 11 bases. The complete variable domain, with remaining parts taken from reference TRBV9 and TRBJ1-6, reads DSGVTQTPKHLITATGQRVTLRCSPRSGDLSVYWYQQSLDQGLQFLIQYYNGEERAKGNILERFSAQQFPDLHSELNLSSLELGDSALYFCASRRDNHNSPLHFGNGTRLTVT.

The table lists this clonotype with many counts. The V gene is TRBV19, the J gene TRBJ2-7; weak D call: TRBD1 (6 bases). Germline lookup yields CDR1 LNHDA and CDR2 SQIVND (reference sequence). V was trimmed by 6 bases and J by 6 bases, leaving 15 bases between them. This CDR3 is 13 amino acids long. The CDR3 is CASSQGSSTEQYF. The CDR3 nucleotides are TGTGCCAGTAGCCAGGGGAGCTCAACCGAGCAGTACTTC.

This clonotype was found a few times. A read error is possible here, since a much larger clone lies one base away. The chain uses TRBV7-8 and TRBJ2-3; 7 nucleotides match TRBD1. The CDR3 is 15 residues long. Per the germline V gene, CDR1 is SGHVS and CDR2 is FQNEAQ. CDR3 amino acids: CASSPSVGGTGTQYF. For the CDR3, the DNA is TGTGCCAGCAGCCCCTCCGTAGGGGGCACAGGTACGCAGTATTTT.

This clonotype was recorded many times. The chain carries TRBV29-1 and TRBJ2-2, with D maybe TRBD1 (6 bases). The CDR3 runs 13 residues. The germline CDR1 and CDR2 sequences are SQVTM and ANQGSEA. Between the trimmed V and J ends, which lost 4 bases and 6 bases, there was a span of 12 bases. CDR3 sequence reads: CSVVTGGAGELFF. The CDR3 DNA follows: TGCAGCGTTGTGACAGGAGGTGCCGGGGAGCTGTTTTTT.

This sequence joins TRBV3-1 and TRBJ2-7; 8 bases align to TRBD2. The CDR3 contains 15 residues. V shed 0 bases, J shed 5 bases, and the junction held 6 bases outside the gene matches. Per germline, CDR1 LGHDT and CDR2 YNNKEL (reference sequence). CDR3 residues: CASSQDPGRADEQYF. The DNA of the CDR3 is TGTGCCAGCAGCCAAGACCCCGGGAGGGCAGACGAGCAGTACTTC.

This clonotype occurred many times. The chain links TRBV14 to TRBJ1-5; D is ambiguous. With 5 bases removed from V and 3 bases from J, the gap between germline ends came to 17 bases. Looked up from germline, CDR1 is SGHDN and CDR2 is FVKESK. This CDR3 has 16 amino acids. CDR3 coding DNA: TGTGCCAGCAGCGCCCGGATGTTAAACCACAATCAGCCCCAGCATTTT. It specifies CASSARMLNHNQPQHF.

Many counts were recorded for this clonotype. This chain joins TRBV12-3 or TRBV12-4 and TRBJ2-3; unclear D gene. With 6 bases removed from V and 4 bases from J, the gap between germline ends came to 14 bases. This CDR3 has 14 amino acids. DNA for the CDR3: TGTGCCAGCAGAAGCCAAGTCGCGGCAGATACGCAGTATTTT. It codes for CASRSQVAADTQYF.

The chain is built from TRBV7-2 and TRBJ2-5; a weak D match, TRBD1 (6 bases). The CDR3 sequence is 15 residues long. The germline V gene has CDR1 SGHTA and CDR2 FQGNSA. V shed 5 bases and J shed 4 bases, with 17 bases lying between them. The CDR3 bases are TGTGCCAGCAGCAGAAAACAGGGTCGGGCAGAGACCCAGTACTTC. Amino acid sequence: CASSRKQGRAETQYF.

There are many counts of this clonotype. The CDR3 DNA sequence: TGTGCCAGCAGTGAAGCATCGAAGGGCGGTTTCTACAATGAGCAGTTCTTC. Amino acid sequence: CASSEASKGGFYNEQFF. The V and J genes are TRBV2 and TRBJ2-1; D unclear. With 0 bases removed from V and 3 bases from J, the gap between germline ends came to 15 bases. This CDR3 has 17 residues. From germline, CDR1 is SNHLY and CDR2 FYNNEI.

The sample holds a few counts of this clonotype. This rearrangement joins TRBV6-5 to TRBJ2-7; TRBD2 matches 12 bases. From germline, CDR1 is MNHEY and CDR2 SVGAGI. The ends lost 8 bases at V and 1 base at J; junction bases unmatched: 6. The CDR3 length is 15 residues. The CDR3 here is CASRLAGASSYEQYF. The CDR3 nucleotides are TGTGCCAGCCGACTAGCGGGAGCTTCGTCCTACGAGCAGTACTTC.

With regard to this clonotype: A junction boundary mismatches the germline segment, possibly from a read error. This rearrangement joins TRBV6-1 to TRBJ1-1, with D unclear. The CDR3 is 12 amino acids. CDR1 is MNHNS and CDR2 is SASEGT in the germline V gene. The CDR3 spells CASSLQATEAFF. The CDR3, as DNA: TGCGCCAGCAGTCTTCAGGCAACTGAAGCTTTCTTT.

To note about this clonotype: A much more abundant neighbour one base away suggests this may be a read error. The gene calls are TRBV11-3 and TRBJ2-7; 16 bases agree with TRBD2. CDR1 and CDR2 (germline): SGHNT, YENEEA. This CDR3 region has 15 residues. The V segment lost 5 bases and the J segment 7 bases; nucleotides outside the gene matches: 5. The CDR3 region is CASSVGLAGGFEQYF. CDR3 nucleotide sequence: TGTGCCAGCAGCGTGGGACTAGCGGGAGGGTTTGAGCAGTACTTC.

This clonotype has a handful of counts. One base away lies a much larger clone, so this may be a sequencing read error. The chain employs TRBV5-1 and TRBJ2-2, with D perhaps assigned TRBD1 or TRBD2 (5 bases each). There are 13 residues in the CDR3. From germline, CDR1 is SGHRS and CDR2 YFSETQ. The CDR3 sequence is CASSLAPTGDLFF. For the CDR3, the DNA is TGCGCCAGCAGCTTGGCTCCTACCGGGGACCTGTTTTTT.

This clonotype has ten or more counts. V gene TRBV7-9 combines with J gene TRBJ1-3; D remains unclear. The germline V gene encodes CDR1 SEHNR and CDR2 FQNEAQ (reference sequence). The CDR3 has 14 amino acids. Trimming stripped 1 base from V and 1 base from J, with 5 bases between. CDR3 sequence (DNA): TGTGCCAGCAGCTTAGACTCTTCTGGAAACACCATATATTTT. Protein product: CASSLDSSGNTIYF.

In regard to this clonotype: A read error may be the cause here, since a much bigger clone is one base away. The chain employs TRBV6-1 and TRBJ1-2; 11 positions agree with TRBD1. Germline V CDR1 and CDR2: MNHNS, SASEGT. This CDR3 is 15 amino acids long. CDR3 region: CTSSRTGGVIDGYTF. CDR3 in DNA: TGTACCAGCAGTCGGACAGGGGGCGTTATTGATGGCTACACCTTC.

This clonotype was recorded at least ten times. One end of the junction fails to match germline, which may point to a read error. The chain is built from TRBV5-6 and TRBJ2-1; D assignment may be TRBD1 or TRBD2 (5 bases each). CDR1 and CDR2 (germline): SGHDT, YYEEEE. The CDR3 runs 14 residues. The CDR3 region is CASRLVGAPNEQFF. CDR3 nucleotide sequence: TGTGCCAGCAGATTGGTCGGGGCTCCTAATGAGCAGTTCTTC.

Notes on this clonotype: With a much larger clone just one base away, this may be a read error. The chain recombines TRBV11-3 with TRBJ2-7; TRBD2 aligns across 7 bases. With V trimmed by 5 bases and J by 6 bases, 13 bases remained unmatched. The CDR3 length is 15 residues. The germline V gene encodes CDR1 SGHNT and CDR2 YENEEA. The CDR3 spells CASSQVREVLGEQYF. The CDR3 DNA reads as TGTGCCAGCAGCCAAGTTCGGGAGGTCTTGGGCGAGCAGTACTTC.

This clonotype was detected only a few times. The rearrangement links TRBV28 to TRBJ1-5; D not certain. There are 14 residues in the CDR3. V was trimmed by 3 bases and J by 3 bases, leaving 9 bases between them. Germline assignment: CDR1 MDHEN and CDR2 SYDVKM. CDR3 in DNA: TGTGCCAGCAGTTTCCATCACCACAATCAGCCCCAGCATTTT. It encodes CASSFHHHNQPQHF.

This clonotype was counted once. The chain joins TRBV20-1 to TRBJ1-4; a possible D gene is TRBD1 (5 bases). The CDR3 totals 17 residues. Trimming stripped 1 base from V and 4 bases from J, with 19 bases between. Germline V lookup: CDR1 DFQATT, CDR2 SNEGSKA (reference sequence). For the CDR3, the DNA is TGCAGTGCTAGAGTTTGGGGACCCAGACTGAATAATGAAAAACTGTTTTTT. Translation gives CSARVWGPRLNNEKLFF.